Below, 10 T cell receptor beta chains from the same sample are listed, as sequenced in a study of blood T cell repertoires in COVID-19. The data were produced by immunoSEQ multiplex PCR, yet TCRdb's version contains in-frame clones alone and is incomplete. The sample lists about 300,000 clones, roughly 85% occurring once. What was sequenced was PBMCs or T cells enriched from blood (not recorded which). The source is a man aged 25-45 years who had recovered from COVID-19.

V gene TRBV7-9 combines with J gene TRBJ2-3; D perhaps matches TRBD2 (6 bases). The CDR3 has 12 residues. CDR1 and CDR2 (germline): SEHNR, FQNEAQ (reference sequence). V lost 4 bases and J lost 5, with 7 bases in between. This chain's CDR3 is CASSSEGDTQYF. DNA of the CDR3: TGTGCCAGCAGCTCGGAGGGAGATACGCAGTATTTT.

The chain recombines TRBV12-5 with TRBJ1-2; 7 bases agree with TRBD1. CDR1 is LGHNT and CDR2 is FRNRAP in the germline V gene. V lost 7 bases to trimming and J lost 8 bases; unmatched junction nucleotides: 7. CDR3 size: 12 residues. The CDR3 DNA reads TGTGCTAGTGCCCCCGACAGGGCAGGCTACACCTTC. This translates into CASAPDRAGYTF. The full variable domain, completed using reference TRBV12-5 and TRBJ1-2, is DARVTQTPRHKVTEMGQEVTMRCQPILGHNTVFWYRQTMMQGLELLAYFRNRAPLDDSGMPKDRFSAEMPDATLATLKIQPSEPRDSAVYFCASAPDRAGYTFGSGTRLTVV.

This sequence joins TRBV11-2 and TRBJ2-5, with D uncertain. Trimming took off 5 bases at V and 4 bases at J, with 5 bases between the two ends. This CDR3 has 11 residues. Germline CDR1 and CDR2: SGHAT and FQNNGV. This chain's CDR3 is CASSHGETQYF. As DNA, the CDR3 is TGTGCCAGCAGCCACGGAGAGACCCAGTACTTC. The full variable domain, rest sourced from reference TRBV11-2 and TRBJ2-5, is EAGVAQSPRYKIIEKRQSVAFWCNPISGHATLYWYQQILGQGPKLLIQFQNNGVVDDSQLPKDRFSAERLKGVDSTLKIQPAKLEDSAVYLCASSHGETQYFGPGTRLLVL.

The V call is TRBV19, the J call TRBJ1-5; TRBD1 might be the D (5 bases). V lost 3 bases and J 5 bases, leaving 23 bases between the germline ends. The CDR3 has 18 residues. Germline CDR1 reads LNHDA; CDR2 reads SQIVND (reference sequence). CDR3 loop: CASSMIRLRAGRDQPQHF. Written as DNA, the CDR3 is TGTGCCAGTAGTATGATCCGCCTCCGGGCAGGGAGGGATCAGCCCCAGCATTTT.

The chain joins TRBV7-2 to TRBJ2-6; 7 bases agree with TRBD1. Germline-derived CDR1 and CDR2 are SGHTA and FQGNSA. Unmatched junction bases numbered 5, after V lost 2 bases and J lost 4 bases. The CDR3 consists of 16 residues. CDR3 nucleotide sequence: TGTGCCAGCAGCTTAAAGGGGGCGCAAGGGGCCAACGTCCTGACTTTC. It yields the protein CASSLKGAQGANVLTF.

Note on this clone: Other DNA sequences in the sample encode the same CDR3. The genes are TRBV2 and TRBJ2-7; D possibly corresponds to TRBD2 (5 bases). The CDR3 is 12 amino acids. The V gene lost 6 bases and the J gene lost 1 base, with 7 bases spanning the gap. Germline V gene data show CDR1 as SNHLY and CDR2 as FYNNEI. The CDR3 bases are TGTGCCAGCAGCCGGGGATCCTACGAGCAGTACTTC. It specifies CASSRGSYEQYF.

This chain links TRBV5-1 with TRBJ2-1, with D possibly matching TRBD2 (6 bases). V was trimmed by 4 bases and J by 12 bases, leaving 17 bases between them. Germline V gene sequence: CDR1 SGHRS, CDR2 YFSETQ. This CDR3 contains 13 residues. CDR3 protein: CASSAGPSDGQFF. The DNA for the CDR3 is TGCGCCAGCAGCGCGGGACCATCAGACGGGCAGTTCTTC.

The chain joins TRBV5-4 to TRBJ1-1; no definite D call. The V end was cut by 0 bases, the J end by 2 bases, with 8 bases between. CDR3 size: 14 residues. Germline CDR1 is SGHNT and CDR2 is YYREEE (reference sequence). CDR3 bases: TGTGCCAGCAGCTTGGACCTATACAACACTGAAGCTTTCTTT. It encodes CASSLDLYNTEAFF.

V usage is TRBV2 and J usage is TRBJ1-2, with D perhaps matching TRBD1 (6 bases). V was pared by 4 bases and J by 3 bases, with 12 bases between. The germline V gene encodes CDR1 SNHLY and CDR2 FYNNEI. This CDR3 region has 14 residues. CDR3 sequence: CASSGTDSYYGYTF. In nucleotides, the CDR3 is TGTGCCAGCAGTGGGACAGATTCTTACTATGGCTACACCTTC.

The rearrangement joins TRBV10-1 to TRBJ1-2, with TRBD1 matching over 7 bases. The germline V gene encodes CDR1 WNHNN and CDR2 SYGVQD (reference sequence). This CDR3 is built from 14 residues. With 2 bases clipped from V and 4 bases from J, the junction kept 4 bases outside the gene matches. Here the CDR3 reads CASSEAGTVYGYTF. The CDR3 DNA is TGCGCCAGCAGTGAGGCCGGGACAGTCTATGGCTACACCTTC.